Below, one T cell receptor beta chain is given with its context. The data derive from a study of OX40 agonist ivuxolimab in advanced cancers. Whole-study context: Participants, 75% to 90% male, averaged about 59 years of age, ranging from 23 to 79.

The V segment lost 5 bases and the J segment 8 bases; nucleotides outside the gene matches: 9. This CDR3 region has 15 residues. CDR1 and CDR2 from the germline V gene are SGHNT and YENEEA. Measured with immunoSEQ multiplex PCR; TCRdb has only the in-frame clones, and not every one. The profile shows over 85,000 clones, roughly 91% of them singletons. The V gene is TRBV11-3, the J gene TRBJ1-4, with TRBD1 matching 9 bases. The material sequenced was CD4+ or CD8+ T cells sorted from blood, taken in a trial of the OX40 agonist ivuxolimab. The sequence was collected from an adult with an advanced solid tumor such as melanoma, head and neck, liver or kidney cancer. The CDR3 region has the DNA TGTGCCAGCAGCCCTGACAGGGGGAAGTTCGAAAAACTGTTTTTT. Its translation: CASSPDRGKFEKLFF.